The next 32 T cell receptor beta chains were all read from a single sample in a study of Graves' ophthalmopathy and Graves' hyperthyroidism. Amplified TCR beta CDR3 regions were obtained using RNA transcripts as template. Second-round multiplex PCR followed a first-round RT-PCR using HTBI primers. TCRdb re-analysed the multiplex PCR reads in MiXCR, keeping a single row per CDR3 protein. In the table there are approximately 700,000 distinct CDR3 sequences, approximately 40% of which are singletons. Material for sequencing was peripheral blood. Receptors were obtained from an adult man with Graves' ophthalmopathy.

The sample holds many counts of this clonotype. The chain combines TRBV15 with TRBJ2-6; TRBD1 matches 8 bases. Germline V gene data show CDR1 as LNHNV and CDR2 as YYDKDF (reference sequence). This CDR3 is built from 16 residues. V trimming: 0 bases; J trimming: 2 bases; junction bases outside the gene matches: 0. The CDR3 protein is CATSRETGAGANVLTF. The CDR3 DNA reads as TGTGCCACCAGCAGAGAGACAGGGGCTGGGGCCAACGTCCTGACTTTC.

The chain has TRBV7-8 and TRBJ2-5; 7 nucleotides agree with TRBD1. The V segment lost 6 bases and the J segment 9 bases; nucleotides outside the gene matches: 22. Germline values: CDR1 SGHVS, CDR2 FQNEAQ. The CDR3 has 17 amino acids. CDR3 region: CASSHRSGQPSNQPQYF. Here the CDR3 DNA reads TGTGCCAGCAGTCACCGTTCGGGACAGCCTAGCAATCAGCCCCAGTACTTC. The whole variable domain, filled in from reference TRBV7-8 and TRBJ2-5, reads GAGVSQSPRYKVAKRGQDVALRCDPISGHVSLFWYQQALGQGPEFLTYFQNEAQLDKSGLPSDRFFAERPEGSVSTLKIQRTQQEDSAVYLCASSHRSGQPSNQPQYFGPGTRLLVL.

This clonotype was detected a few times. One end of the junction does not line up with germline, which may come from a read error. This rearrangement joins TRBV10-2 to TRBJ1-6; a weak D match, TRBD1 (5 bases). There are 12 residues in the CDR3. Germline V lookup: CDR1 WSHSY, CDR2 SAAADI. The CDR3 DNA reads as TGTGCCAGAACAGGAGATAATTCACCCCTCCACTTT. This translates into CARTGDNSPLHF.

This chain joins TRBV20-1 and TRBJ2-5; TRBD2 matches 13 bases. Looked up from germline, CDR1 is DFQATT and CDR2 is SNEGSKA (reference sequence). This CDR3 comprises 17 residues. The V gene end was trimmed by 0 bases and the J gene end by 4 bases; junction bases not matched to a gene: 8. The CDR3 DNA follows: TGCAGTGCTAGAGATGGTTGGACTAGCGGGAGTTTAGAGACCCAGTACTTC. Protein product: CSARDGWTSGSLETQYF.

The table lists this clonotype with a count of one. A junction end diverges from the germline sequence, so it may reflect a read error. The V gene is TRBV5-1, the J gene TRBJ2-7, with D hard to call. The CDR3 totals 15 residues. Germline CDR1 and CDR2: SGHRS and YFSETQ. In DNA, the CDR3 is TGCGCCAACAGCCTGCAACAGAGCTCTTTGTACGAGCAGTACTTC. Encoded protein: CANSLQQSSLYEQYF.

V usage is TRBV2 and J usage is TRBJ1-6; TRBD1 matches at 8 bases. The trim removed 6 bases at V and 10 bases at J, leaving 8 bases unmatched. The CDR3 has 14 residues. Looked up from germline, CDR1 is SNHLY and CDR2 is FYNNEI. CDR3 sequence reads: CASSHGTGGSPLHF. The CDR3 nucleotides read TGTGCCAGCAGCCACGGGACAGGAGGGTCACCCCTCCACTTT.

This clonotype was seen at least ten times. The chain has TRBV15 and TRBJ1-6, with unresolved D. CDR3 size: 12 residues. V was clipped by 0 bases and J by 12 bases, with 6 bases between them. CDR1 and CDR2 from the germline V gene are LNHNV and YYDKDF (reference sequence). The CDR3 coding sequence is TGTGCCACCAGCAGAGAGGGCGGACCCCTCCACTTT. This sequence encodes CATSREGGPLHF.

The chain combines TRBV10-3 with TRBJ1-6; no reliable D call. This CDR3 is built from 11 residues. Germline lookup yields CDR1 ENHRY and CDR2 SYGVKD. V shed 9 bases and J shed 8 bases, with 8 bases lying between them. CDR3 amino acids: CAIRTDSPLHF. CDR3 sequence (DNA): TGTGCCATTAGGACCGATTCACCCCTCCACTTT.

J is TRBJ1-1 and V is TRBV29-1; TRBD1 is a possible D gene (5 bases). The germline CDR1 and CDR2 sequences are SQVTM and ANQGSEA. CDR3 length: 13 residues. V shed 4 bases and J shed 0 bases, with 9 bases lying between them. CDR3 in amino acids: CSVARTLNTEAFF. The CDR3 bases are TGCAGCGTTGCCAGGACATTGAACACTGAAGCTTTCTTT.

V and J are TRBV7-3 and TRBJ1-1; 11 positions match TRBD1. The V and J ends lost 5 bases and 7 bases, in that order; junction bases with no gene match: 9. Germline V gene sequence: CDR1 SGHTA, CDR2 FQGTGA. This CDR3 contains 15 residues. The CDR3 region is CASSQGADRGLEAFF. In DNA, the CDR3 is TGTGCCAGCAGCCAAGGTGCGGACAGGGGGCTTGAAGCTTTCTTT.

The rearrangement links TRBV6-1 to TRBJ1-1; 8 nucleotides line up with TRBD1. With 6 bases clipped from V and 1 base from J, the junction kept 7 bases outside the gene matches. Germline loops: CDR1 MNHNS, CDR2 SASEGT. This CDR3 contains 15 residues. The CDR3 is CASRPLRGRNTEAFF. The DNA of the CDR3 is TGTGCCAGCAGACCACTCAGGGGGCGGAACACTGAAGCTTTCTTT.

There are many counts of this clonotype. J is TRBJ1-4 and V is TRBV7-8; maybe TRBD1 (5 bases). Trimming left V 7 bases short and J 5 bases short, with 14 bases between. The V gene's germline CDR1 is SGHVS and CDR2 FQNEAQ. The CDR3 extends over 14 amino acids. CDR3 nucleotides: TGTGCCAGCACTGGGGTACAGGCAAATGAAAAACTGTTTTTT. Translating it yields CASTGVQANEKLFF.

This clonotype was recorded only once. The chain employs TRBV10-3 and TRBJ1-2, with TRBD1 as a possible D gene (5 bases). Trimming took 11 bases from V and 8 from J, leaving 21 bases between them. The germline gives CDR1 ENHRY, CDR2 SYGVKD. CDR3 length: 13 amino acids. The CDR3 coding sequence is TGTGCCGGCAGTTACCTGTCAGGGTACGGCTACACCTTC. As protein: CAGSYLSGYGYTF.

The chain employs TRBV7-9 and TRBJ2-2, with 9 bases lining up with TRBD1. This CDR3 is 17 amino acids long. Germline V CDR1 and CDR2: SEHNR, FQNEAQ (reference sequence). J gave up 5 bases and V 5 bases, and 12 bases lay outside the gene matches. DNA for the CDR3: TGTGCCAGCAGCCCCACCGTCCCGGGACAGGGAACCGGGGAGCTGTTTTTT. Protein sequence: CASSPTVPGQGTGELFF.

This chain uses TRBV2 with TRBJ1-6; D gene uncertain. Germline assignment: CDR1 SNHLY and CDR2 FYNNEI. Trimming took 2 bases from V and 10 from J, leaving 9 bases between them. CDR3 length: 13 amino acids. CDR3 coding DNA: TGTGCCAGCAGTGAAACGGGGTACTCACCCCTCCACTTT. This codes for CASSETGYSPLHF.

This clonotype has a count of ten or more. The rearrangement joins TRBV19 to TRBJ1-2; D remains unclear. The CDR3 has 13 amino acids. The V end was cut by 8 bases, the J end by 3 bases, with 13 bases between. Germline V lookup: CDR1 LNHDA, CDR2 SQIVND (reference sequence). The CDR3 loop reads CASGPWSDYGYTF. The CDR3 region has the DNA TGTGCCAGTGGCCCCTGGTCTGACTATGGCTACACCTTC.

There are many counts of this clonotype. V and J are TRBV10-3 and TRBJ2-2; 11 nucleotides match TRBD1. With 4 bases clipped from V and 3 bases from J, the junction kept 1 base outside the gene matches. CDR1 is ENHRY and CDR2 is SYGVKD in the germline V gene. CDR3 length: 15 residues. CDR3 sequence (DNA): TGTGCCATCAGTGCGGGACAGGGGGACACCGGGGAGCTGTTTTTT. It yields the protein CAISAGQGDTGELFF.

V and J are TRBV7-6 and TRBJ2-6; possible D gene TRBD2, 6 bases. V was shortened by 4 bases and J by 4 bases, with 11 bases between the two germline ends. The CDR3 is made up of 15 amino acids. Germline CDR1 and CDR2: SGHVS and FNYEAQ. As DNA, the CDR3 is TGTGCCAGCAGCTCCGGGGGAGGCGGGGCCAACGTCCTGACTTTC. Translation: CASSSGGGGANVLTF.

The CDR3 sequence: CASSHEPGQGIPGELFF. The CDR3, as DNA: TGTGCCAGCAGCCATGAACCGGGACAGGGTATCCCCGGGGAGCTGTTTTTT. The chain uses TRBV4-2 and TRBJ2-2, with 9 nucleotides matching TRBD1. Per germline, CDR1 LGHNA and CDR2 YNFKEQ. V lost 3 bases and J lost 6; bases outside the gene matches: 11. This CDR3 has 17 amino acids.

This clonotype has at least ten counts. The rearrangement joins TRBV10-2 to TRBJ1-6; no clear D gene. This CDR3 spans 13 amino acids. The ends were cut back, 6 bases at V and 8 bases at J, with 11 bases in the middle. Looked up from germline, CDR1 is WSHSY and CDR2 is SAAADI. CDR3 in amino acids: CASRTGGYSPLHF. The CDR3, as DNA: TGCGCCAGCAGGACGGGAGGTTATTCACCCCTCCACTTT.

This clonotype came up a few times. The rearrangement joins TRBV2 to TRBJ1-1, with D hard to call. The CDR3 totals 13 residues. Trimming left V 5 bases short and J 6 bases short, with 13 bases between. The germline V gene encodes CDR1 SNHLY and CDR2 FYNNEI. The CDR3 DNA reads TGTGCCAGCAGTTATAGGGCTGGGGCTGAAGCTTTCTTT. Its translation is CASSYRAGAEAFF.

The chain couples TRBV30 to TRBJ1-5, with unresolved D. Germline V gene lookup returns CDR1 GTSNPN and CDR2 SVGIG (reference sequence). The CDR3 consists of 12 residues. V was trimmed by 0 bases and J by 4 bases, leaving 4 bases between them. The CDR3 is CAWSVPNQPQHF. CDR3 coding DNA: TGTGCCTGGAGTGTACCAAATCAGCCCCAGCATTTT.

This clonotype appeared a few times. The V call is TRBV6-2 or TRBV6-3, the J call TRBJ2-7; no clear D gene. This CDR3 is built from 14 residues. The germline gives CDR1 MNHEY, CDR2 SVGEGT. V was trimmed by 2 bases and J by 6 bases, leaving 14 bases between them. CDR3 region: CASSYDSPSSEQYF. CDR3 in DNA: TGTGCCAGCAGTTACGACTCCCCGAGCAGCGAGCAGTACTTC.

This clonotype was counted between two and nine times. Written as DNA, the CDR3 is TGCAGTGCCTCCCCCGAGGCGGAGGGCTACACCTTC. This gives the protein CSASPEAEGYTF. The chain employs TRBV20-1 and TRBJ1-2, with D unclear. This CDR3 spans 12 amino acids. Trimming removed 6 bases at V and 8 bases at J, with 16 bases between. From germline, CDR1 is DFQATT and CDR2 SNEGSKA (reference sequence).

The chain employs TRBV7-6 and TRBJ1-5; a weak D match, TRBD1 (6 bases). Trimming took 1 base from V and 7 from J, leaving 17 bases between them. The CDR3 loop spans 16 amino acids. Germline assignment: CDR1 SGHVS and CDR2 FNYEAQ. CDR3 DNA sequence: TGTGCCAGCAGCTTAGTTTCAGGTAGGGGACACCAGCCCCAGCATTTT. Its protein product is CASSLVSGRGHQPQHF.

This chain connects TRBV19 to TRBJ1-1, with TRBD1 matching over 8 bases. Germline V gene data show CDR1 as LNHDA and CDR2 as SQIVND (reference sequence). The trim removed 4 bases at V and 10 bases at J, leaving 8 bases unmatched. CDR3 length: 13 amino acids. DNA for the CDR3: TGTGCCAGTAGTACCAATAACAGGGGGGCAGCTTTCTTT. Its protein is CASSTNNRGAAFF.

This chain connects TRBV10-3 to TRBJ2-5; the D gene is possibly TRBD2 (5 bases). Germline CDR1 reads ENHRY; CDR2 reads SYGVKD. The CDR3 extends over 13 amino acids. The V end was cut by 8 bases, the J end by 7 bases, with 17 bases between. CDR3 residues: CAIARTSGGTQYF. CDR3 sequence (DNA): TGTGCCATCGCCAGGACCAGCGGCGGGACCCAGTACTTC.

The chain links TRBV10-3 to TRBJ1-2; D gene ambiguous. Germline lookup yields CDR1 ENHRY and CDR2 SYGVKD. The V and J ends lost 8 bases and 6 bases respectively, with 16 bases between them. The CDR3 contains 13 residues. This chain's CDR3 is CAILERGRDGYTF. The CDR3 bases are TGTGCCATCCTGGAGCGCGGTAGAGATGGCTACACCTTC.

This clonotype was observed many times. The rearrangement uses TRBV10-3 and TRBJ1-6, with 9 positions matching TRBD1. The CDR3 is 14 residues long. CDR1 is ENHRY, CDR2 SYGVKD, per germline. Unmatched junction bases numbered 5, after V lost 4 bases and J lost 10 bases. The CDR3 protein is CAISVGTGRSPLHF. DNA for the CDR3: TGTGCCATCAGTGTTGGGACAGGGCGCTCACCCCTCCACTTT.

On this clonotype itself: This likely comes from a read error, as the CDR3 has no conserved phenylalanine or tryptophan at its end. The rearrangement joins TRBV2 to TRBJ1-1, with D possibly being TRBD1 (5 bases). V gave up 8 bases and J gave up 4 bases, with 17 bases separating them. There are 14 residues in the CDR3. CDR1 and CDR2 from the germline V gene are SNHLY and FYNNEI. CDR3 in amino acids: CASGPGTVVTEAFL. In nucleotides, the CDR3 is TGTGCCAGCGGACCTGGGACGGTGGTCACTGAAGCTTTCCTT.

This chain joins TRBV25-1 and TRBJ1-2; 7 positions match TRBD1. This CDR3 is 14 amino acids long. J was trimmed by 5 bases and V by 7 bases; bases with no gene match: 10. The germline V gene has CDR1 MGHDK and CDR2 SYGVNS. In DNA form, the CDR3 reads TGTGCCAGCATCCGGGGCGGGACAGCTTATGGCTACACCTTC. Residues: CASIRGGTAYGYTF.

This clonotype was seen a handful of times. The V and J genes are TRBV4-3 and TRBJ1-1, with TRBD1 as a possible D gene (6 bases). The germline V gene encodes CDR1 LGHNA and CDR2 YSLEER. The CDR3 runs to 14 residues. Trimming stripped 4 bases from V and 5 bases from J, with 14 bases between. DNA for the CDR3: TGCGCCAGCAGCCCCCGACAGGTTGGGACTGAAGCTTTCTTT. Residues: CASSPRQVGTEAFF.